This entry lists 22 T cell receptor beta chains sequenced from one sample in a study of blood T cells in healthy people across ages. The authors ran a second PCR of about 6 to 12 cycles using a sample-barcoded 5' primer and a J-beta primer mix. TCRdb reprocessed the 5' RACE reads via MiXCR and lists one record per CDR3 protein. The sample carries 780,000 or so distinct CDR3 sequences, about 48% recorded once. The material sequenced was blood. These TCRs come from a man aged 80 or over in good health.

This chain uses TRBV12-5 with TRBJ1-2; TRBD1 might be the D (6 bases). This CDR3 contains 14 residues. CDR1 and CDR2 (germline): LGHNT, FRNRAP. Trimming removed 11 bases from V and 2 bases from J, with 18 bases in between. CDR3 protein: CAGERTGGNYGYTF. The CDR3 DNA reads TGTGCTGGGGAGAGGACGGGGGGCAACTATGGCTACACCTTC. Filled out from reference TRBV12-5 and TRBJ1-2, the complete variable domain reads DARVTQTPRHKVTEMGQEVTMRCQPILGHNTVFWYRQTMMQGLELLAYFRNRAPLDDSGMPKDRFSAEMPDATLATLKIQPSEPRDSAVYFCAGERTGGNYGYTFGSGTRLTVV.

The chain uses TRBV6-6 and TRBJ2-7, with D possibly TRBD2 on 5 matching bases. Germline CDR1 is MNHNY and CDR2 is SVGAGI (reference sequence). The CDR3 has 14 amino acids. Trimming cost V 6 bases and J 6 bases, with 18 bases left between them. In nucleotides, the CDR3 is TGTGCCAGCAGGGACGACGGGGTGTTCGGCGAGCAGTACTTC. Translated, it gives CASRDDGVFGEQYF.

The chain is built from TRBV18 and TRBJ2-7, with 7 bases that match TRBD1. The CDR3 runs to 14 residues. Per the germline V gene, CDR1 is KGHSH and CDR2 is LQKENI. Trimming at V came to 6 bases and at J to 4 bases, leaving 9 bases not matched to a gene. CDR3 region: CASSDRKMPYEQYF. In DNA, the CDR3 is TGTGCCAGCTCGGACAGGAAAATGCCTTACGAGCAGTACTTC. Using reference TRBV18 and TRBJ2-7 for the parts outside the CDR3, the full variable domain is NAGVMQNPRHLVRRRGQEARLRCSPMKGHSHVYWYRQLPEEGLKFMVYLQKENIIDESGMPKERFSAEFPKEGPSILRIQQVVRGDSAAYFCASSDRKMPYEQYFGPGTRLTVT.

The V call is TRBV2, the J call TRBJ1-5, with 7 bases lining up with TRBD1. The CDR3 runs to 15 residues. The germline V gene encodes CDR1 SNHLY and CDR2 FYNNEI. V lost 4 bases to trimming and J lost 8 bases; unmatched junction nucleotides: 11. This CDR3 reads CASSVARRGPKPQHF. CDR3 coding DNA: TGTGCCAGCAGTGTGGCCAGAAGGGGGCCAAAGCCCCAGCATTTT.

The CDR3, as DNA: TGCGCCAGCAGCTTGGTTGGGACTAGCAGTCTCGCCTACAATGAGCAGTTCTTC. Its protein is CASSLVGTSSLAYNEQFF. V and J are TRBV5-1 and TRBJ2-1; 9 bases are a match to TRBD2. The germline V gene encodes CDR1 SGHRS and CDR2 YFSETQ. The CDR3 covers 18 residues. V lost 0 bases and J lost 2; bases outside the gene matches: 9.

Only a few counts were recorded for this clonotype. V gene TRBV7-9 combines with J gene TRBJ2-1, with D tentatively TRBD1 (5 bases). The CDR3 covers 17 residues. Trimming pared 1 base from V and 8 bases from J, leaving 21 bases between. Germline CDR1 reads SEHNR; CDR2 reads FQNEAQ (reference sequence). The CDR3 nucleotides are TGTGCCAGCAGCTTAGGCGGTGACAGATACCTCAACGATGAGCAGTTCTTC. This codes for CASSLGGDRYLNDEQFF.

V usage is TRBV9 and J usage is TRBJ2-5; 8 bases are a match to TRBD2. CDR3 length: 16 amino acids. The germline gives CDR1 SGDLS, CDR2 YYNGEE. V shed 0 bases, J shed 3 bases, and the junction held 7 bases outside the gene matches. CDR3 bases: TGTGCCAGCAGCGTAGAAGCGGGAGCGACTAAAGAGACCCAGTACTTC. Translated: CASSVEAGATKETQYF. Filled out from reference TRBV9 and TRBJ2-5, the complete variable domain reads DSGVTQTPKHLITATGQRVTLRCSPRSGDLSVYWYQQSLDQGLQFLIQYYNGEERAKGNILERFSAQQFPDLHSELNLSSLELGDSALYFCASSVEAGATKETQYFGPGTRLLVL.

The table lists this clonotype with a few counts. This sequence joins TRBV18 and TRBJ1-2; D is undetermined. The CDR3 is 13 amino acids. V was cut by 0 bases and J by 5 bases, with 7 bases left in between. Germline-derived CDR1 and CDR2 are KGHSH and LQKENI. The CDR3 DNA reads as TGTGCCAGCTCACCACCTTCTCCATATGGCTACACCTTC. Amino acids: CASSPPSPYGYTF.

The gene calls are TRBV11-1 and TRBJ2-7; D is uncertain. CDR3 length: 14 residues. The germline CDR1 and CDR2 sequences are SGHAT and FQDESV (reference sequence). Trimming removed 5 bases at V and 0 bases at J, with 11 bases between. CDR3 nucleotide sequence: TGTGCCAGCAGCCTCCGACTGGACTCCTACGAGCAGTACTTC. Translated: CASSLRLDSYEQYF.

V usage is TRBV10-3 and J usage is TRBJ2-4, with 10 bases fitting TRBD2. Losses at the gene ends were 3 bases for V and 0 bases for J; bases not matched to a gene: 14. This CDR3 is 20 amino acids long. The germline gives CDR1 ENHRY, CDR2 SYGVKD. The CDR3 DNA reads as TGTGCCATCAGTGACCTCCCACCGGGACTAGCGCTTATAGCCAAAAACATTCAGTACTTC. Translated: CAISDLPPGLALIAKNIQYF.

This clonotype has just a few counts. The chain carries TRBV7-9 and TRBJ2-7, with D uncertain. Looked up from germline, CDR1 is SEHNR and CDR2 is FQNEAQ (reference sequence). The CDR3 consists of 13 residues. V was trimmed by 5 bases and J by 2 bases, leaving 10 bases between them. CDR3 amino acids: CASSVEYTYEQYF. CDR3 DNA: TGTGCCAGCAGCGTGGAGTACACCTACGAGCAGTACTTC.

J is TRBJ1-1 and V is TRBV7-2, with unresolved D. Germline CDR1 is SGHTA and CDR2 is FQGNSA. The V and J ends lost 1 base and 2 bases respectively, with 11 bases between them. This CDR3 comprises 15 residues. The CDR3 loop is CASSLGPTPNTEAFF. DNA for the CDR3: TGTGCCAGCAGCTTAGGTCCGACGCCAAACACTGAAGCTTTCTTT.

This chain uses TRBV5-4 with TRBJ2-3; perhaps D is TRBD1 or TRBD2 (5 bases each). CDR3 length: 13 residues. Trimming removed 7 bases at V and 2 bases at J, with 11 bases between. Per the germline V gene, CDR1 is SGHNT and CDR2 is YYREEE (reference sequence). DNA for the CDR3: TGTGCCAGCGGGAGAGGGGACACAGATACGCAGTATTTT. Its protein is CASGRGDTDTQYF.

The V gene is TRBV20-1, the J gene TRBJ2-1, with TRBD2 as a possible D gene (5 bases). The J call is uncertain, as TRBJ2-7 better fits the DNA end. CDR1 is DFQATT and CDR2 is SNEGSKA in the germline V gene (reference sequence). CDR3 length equals 15 residues. CDR3 region: CSARSTRGRNNEQYF. CDR3 sequence (DNA): TGCAGTGCTAGATCAACAAGAGGGCGAAACAATGAGCAGTACTTC.

The V gene is TRBV11-1, the J gene TRBJ1-2; TRBD1 matches 9 bases. The CDR3 length is 16 residues. Trimming removed 0 bases from V and 6 bases from J; junction bases left unmatched: 8. Germline CDR1 reads SGHAT; CDR2 reads FQDESV (reference sequence). CDR3 region: CASSLAGPGTGNGYTF. CDR3 nucleotide sequence: TGTGCCAGCAGCTTAGCCGGACCCGGGACAGGGAATGGCTACACCTTC.

The chain links TRBV10-3 to TRBJ2-7, with 9 bases fitting TRBD2. Germline values: CDR1 ENHRY, CDR2 SYGVKD. Trimming took 2 bases from V and 1 from J; bases not matched to a gene: 3. This CDR3 has 15 residues. CDR3 DNA sequence: TGTGCCATCAGTGAGGCGGGGGGGATATCCTACGAGCAGTACTTC. Translated, it gives CAISEAGGISYEQYF.

On this clonotype: At one boundary the junction diverges from the germline segment, which might be a read error. The chain combines TRBV5-1 with TRBJ2-7, with D perhaps TRBD2 (6 bases). CDR3 length: 15 amino acids. CDR1 is SGHRS, CDR2 YFSETQ, per germline. This CDR3 is CASRLDVAGSYEQYF. CDR3 coding DNA: TGCGCCAGCAGATTGGACGTCGCGGGATCATACGAGCAGTACTTC.

The V gene is TRBV3-1, the J gene TRBJ2-6, with 9 bases fitting TRBD1. CDR1 is LGHDT and CDR2 is YNNKEL in the germline V gene (reference sequence). CDR3 length: 15 residues. The V gene end was trimmed by 6 bases and the J gene end by 3 bases; junction bases not matched to a gene: 3. CDR3 loop: CASSYRGLGANVLTF. The CDR3 nucleotides are TGTGCCAGCAGTTACAGGGGGCTTGGGGCCAACGTCCTGACTTTC. Full variable domain (rest looked up from reference TRBV3-1 and TRBJ2-6): DTAVSQTPKYLVTQMGNDKSIKCEQNLGHDTMYWYKQDSKKFLKIMFSYNNKELIINETVPNRFSPKSPDKAHLNLHINSLELGDSAVYFCASSYRGLGANVLTFGAGSRLTVL.

This clonotype was seen a handful of times. The chain has TRBV29-1 and TRBJ1-2; TRBD1 aligns across 12 bases. Germline loops: CDR1 SQVTM, CDR2 ANQGSEA. The ends lost 2 bases at V and 8 bases at J; junction bases unmatched: 9. The CDR3 totals 15 residues. CDR3 sequence reads: CSVESVGQGAEGYTF. In DNA form, the CDR3 reads TGCAGCGTTGAATCCGTGGGACAGGGGGCGGAGGGCTACACCTTC.

This chain connects TRBV10-3 to TRBJ2-5; TRBD2 aligns across 7 bases. The length of the CDR3 is 15 residues. Germline values: CDR1 ENHRY, CDR2 SYGVKD. J gave up 1 base and V 5 bases, and 7 bases lay outside the gene matches. The CDR3 nucleotides read TGTGCCATCAGTTACCCGGCGGGGGTCCAAGAGACCCAGTACTTC. This gives the protein CAISYPAGVQETQYF.

The chain has TRBV29-1 and TRBJ2-7; the D gene could be TRBD1 or TRBD2 (6 bases each). CDR1 and CDR2 (germline): SQVTM, ANQGSEA. The CDR3 has 15 amino acids. V dropped 2 bases and J dropped 4 bases, with 18 bases sitting between them. The CDR3 nucleotides are TGCAGCGTTGAACGCGTCGGGGGCTCAAGTTACGAGCAGTACTTC. Translating it yields CSVERVGGSSYEQYF.

This clonotype was seen only a few times. The genes are TRBV21-1 and TRBJ2-7; the DNA was not used to check the table's D call, TRBD1. TRBV21-1 represents a pseudogene. The CDR3 contains 14 residues. The CDR3 coding sequence is TGTGCCAGCAGCAAAGCACAGGTGGGGTACGAGCAGTACTTC. This translates into CASSKAQVGYEQYF.